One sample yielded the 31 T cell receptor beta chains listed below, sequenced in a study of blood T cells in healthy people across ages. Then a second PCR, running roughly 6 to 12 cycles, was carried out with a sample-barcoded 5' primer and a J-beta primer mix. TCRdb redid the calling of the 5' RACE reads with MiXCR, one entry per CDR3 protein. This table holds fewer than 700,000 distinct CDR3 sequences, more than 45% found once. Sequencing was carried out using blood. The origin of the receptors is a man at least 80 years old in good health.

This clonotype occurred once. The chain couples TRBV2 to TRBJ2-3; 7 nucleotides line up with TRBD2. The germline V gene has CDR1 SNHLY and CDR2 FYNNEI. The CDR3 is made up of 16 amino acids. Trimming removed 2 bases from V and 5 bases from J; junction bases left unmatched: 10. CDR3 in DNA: TGTGCCAGCAGTGAATGGGCTGCGGGGGTTGGAGATACGCAGTATTTT. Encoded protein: CASSEWAAGVGDTQYF.

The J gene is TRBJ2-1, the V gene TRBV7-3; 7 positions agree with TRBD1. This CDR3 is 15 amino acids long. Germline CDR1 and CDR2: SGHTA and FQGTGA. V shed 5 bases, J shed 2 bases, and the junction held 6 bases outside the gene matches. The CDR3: CASSPSGQAYNEQFF. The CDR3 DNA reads TGTGCCAGCAGCCCCTCTGGACAGGCCTACAATGAGCAGTTCTTC.

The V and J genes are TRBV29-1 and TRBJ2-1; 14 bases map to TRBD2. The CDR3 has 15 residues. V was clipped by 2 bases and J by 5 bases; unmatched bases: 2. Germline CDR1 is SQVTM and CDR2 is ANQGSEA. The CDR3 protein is CSVEPTSGRDNEQFF. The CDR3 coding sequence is TGCAGCGTTGAACCGACTAGCGGGAGGGACAATGAGCAGTTCTTC.

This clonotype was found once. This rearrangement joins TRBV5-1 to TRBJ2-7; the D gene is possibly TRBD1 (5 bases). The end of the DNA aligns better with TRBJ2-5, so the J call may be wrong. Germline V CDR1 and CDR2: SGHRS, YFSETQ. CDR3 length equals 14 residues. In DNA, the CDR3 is TGCGCCAGCAGCTCCCCGACAGAACCAGAGACCCAGTACTTC. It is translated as CASSSPTEPETQYF.

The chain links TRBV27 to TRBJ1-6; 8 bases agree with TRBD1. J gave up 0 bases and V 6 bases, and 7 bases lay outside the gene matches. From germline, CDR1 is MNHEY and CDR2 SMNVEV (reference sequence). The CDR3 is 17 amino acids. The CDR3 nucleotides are TGTGCCAGCAGCCCTGGGACAGGTCGCTCCTATAATTCACCCCTCCACTTT. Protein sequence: CASSPGTGRSYNSPLHF.

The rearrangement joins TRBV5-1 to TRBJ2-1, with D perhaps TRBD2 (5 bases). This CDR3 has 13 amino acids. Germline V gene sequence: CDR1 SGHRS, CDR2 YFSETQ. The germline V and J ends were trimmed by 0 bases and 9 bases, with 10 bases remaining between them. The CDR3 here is CASSLEPSSEQFF. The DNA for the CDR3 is TGCGCCAGCAGCTTGGAACCTAGCAGTGAGCAGTTCTTC.

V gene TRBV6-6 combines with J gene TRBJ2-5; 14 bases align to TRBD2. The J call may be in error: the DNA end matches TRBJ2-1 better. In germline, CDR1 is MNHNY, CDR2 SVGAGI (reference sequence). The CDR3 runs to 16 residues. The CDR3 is CASSPGLAGEQETQFF. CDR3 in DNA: TGTGCCAGCAGTCCGGGACTAGCGGGAGAGCAAGAGACCCAGTTCTTC.

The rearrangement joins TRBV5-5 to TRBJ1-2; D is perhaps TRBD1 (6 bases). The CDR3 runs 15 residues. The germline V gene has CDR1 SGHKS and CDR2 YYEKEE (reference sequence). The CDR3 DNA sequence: TGTATCCGCCCAGGGGTCGGGAGCCCTAACTATGGCTACACCTTC. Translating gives CIRPGVGSPNYGYTF.

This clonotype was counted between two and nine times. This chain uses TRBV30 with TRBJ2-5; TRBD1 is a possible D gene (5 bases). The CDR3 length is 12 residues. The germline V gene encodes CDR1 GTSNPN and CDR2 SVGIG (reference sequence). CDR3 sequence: CAGIGAKETQYF. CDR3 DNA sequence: TGTGCTGGGATAGGGGCGAAAGAGACCCAGTACTTC. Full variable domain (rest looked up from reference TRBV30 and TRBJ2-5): SQTIHQWPATLVQPVGSPLSLECTVEGTSNPNLYWYRQAAGRGLQLLFYSVGIGQISSEVPQNLSASRPQDRQFILSSKKLLLSDSGFYLCAGIGAKETQYFGPGTRLLVL.

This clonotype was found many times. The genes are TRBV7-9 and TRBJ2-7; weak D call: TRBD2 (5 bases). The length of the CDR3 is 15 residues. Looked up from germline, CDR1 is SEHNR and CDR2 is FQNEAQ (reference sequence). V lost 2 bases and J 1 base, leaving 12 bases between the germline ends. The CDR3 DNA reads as TGTGCCAGCAGCTTATTCGCAGGAGGATCCTACGAGCAGTACTTC. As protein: CASSLFAGGSYEQYF.

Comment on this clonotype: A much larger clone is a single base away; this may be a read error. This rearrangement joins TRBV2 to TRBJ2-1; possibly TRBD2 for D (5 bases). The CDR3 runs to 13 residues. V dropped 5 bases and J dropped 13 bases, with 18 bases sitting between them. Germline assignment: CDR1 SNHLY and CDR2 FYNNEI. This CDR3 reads CASSPDLSETQFF. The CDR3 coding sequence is TGTGCCAGCAGTCCGGACTTATCAGAGACCCAGTTCTTC.

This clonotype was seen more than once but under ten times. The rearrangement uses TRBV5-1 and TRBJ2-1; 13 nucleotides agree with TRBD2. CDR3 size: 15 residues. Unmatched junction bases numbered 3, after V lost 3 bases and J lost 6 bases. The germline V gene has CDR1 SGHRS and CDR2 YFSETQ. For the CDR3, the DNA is TGCGCCAGCAGCTCGGGACTAGCGGGATTCAATGAGCAGTTCTTC. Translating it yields CASSSGLAGFNEQFF.

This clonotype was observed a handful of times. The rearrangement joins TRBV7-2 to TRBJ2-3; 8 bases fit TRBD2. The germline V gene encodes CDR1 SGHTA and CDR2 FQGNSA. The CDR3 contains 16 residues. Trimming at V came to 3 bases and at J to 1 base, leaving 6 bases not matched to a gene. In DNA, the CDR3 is TGTGCCAGCAGCTTCTGGCGGGGGGAACGCACAGATACGCAGTATTTT. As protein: CASSFWRGERTDTQYF.

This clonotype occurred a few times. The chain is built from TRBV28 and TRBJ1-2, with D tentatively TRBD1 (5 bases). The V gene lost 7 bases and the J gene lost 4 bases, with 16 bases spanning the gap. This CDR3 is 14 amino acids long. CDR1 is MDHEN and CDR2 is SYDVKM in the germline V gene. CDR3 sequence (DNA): TGTGCCAGCACCCCTTGGGGGAGTTCCTATGGCTACACCTTC. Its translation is CASTPWGSSYGYTF.

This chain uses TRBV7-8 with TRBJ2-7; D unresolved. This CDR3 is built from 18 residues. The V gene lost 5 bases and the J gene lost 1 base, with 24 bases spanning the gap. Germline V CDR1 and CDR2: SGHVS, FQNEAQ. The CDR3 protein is CASSLSIPTETRSYEQYF. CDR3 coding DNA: TGTGCCAGCAGCCTCTCGATCCCGACTGAAACCCGGTCCTACGAGCAGTACTTC.

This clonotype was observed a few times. The CDR3 reads CSAPGTSGRGTDTQYF. CDR3 in DNA: TGCAGTGCTCCAGGGACTAGCGGGAGAGGCACAGATACGCAGTATTTT. V gene TRBV20-1 combines with J gene TRBJ2-3, with 14 bases matching TRBD2. This CDR3 region has 16 residues. V lost 5 bases and J lost 1; bases outside the gene matches: 5. The germline CDR1 and CDR2 sequences are DFQATT and SNEGSKA (reference sequence).

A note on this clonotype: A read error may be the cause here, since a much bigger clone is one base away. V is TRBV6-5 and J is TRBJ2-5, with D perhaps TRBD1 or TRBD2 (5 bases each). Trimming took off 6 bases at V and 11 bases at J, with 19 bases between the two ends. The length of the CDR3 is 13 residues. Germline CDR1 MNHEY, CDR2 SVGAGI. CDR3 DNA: TGTGCCAGCAGCCCCAACCCAAGAGGGGAGCAGTACTTC. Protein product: CASSPNPRGEQYF.

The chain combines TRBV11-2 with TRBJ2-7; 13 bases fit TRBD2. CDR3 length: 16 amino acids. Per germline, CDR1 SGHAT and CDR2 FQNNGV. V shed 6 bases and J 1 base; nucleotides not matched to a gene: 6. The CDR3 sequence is CASSRTSGGLSYEQYF. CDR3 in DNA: TGTGCCAGCAGTCGGACTAGCGGGGGCCTTTCCTACGAGCAGTACTTC.

Here the CDR3 DNA reads TGTGCCAGCAGCCAAGCGGGACGGGAGGTGTACGGGGAGACCCAGTACTTC. Its protein product is CASSQAGREVYGETQYF. The V call is TRBV3-1, the J call TRBJ2-5; 7 positions match TRBD2. V dropped 1 base and J dropped 5; count of bases not matched to a gene: 13. Germline V CDR1 and CDR2: LGHDT, YNNKEL (reference sequence). The CDR3 has 17 amino acids.

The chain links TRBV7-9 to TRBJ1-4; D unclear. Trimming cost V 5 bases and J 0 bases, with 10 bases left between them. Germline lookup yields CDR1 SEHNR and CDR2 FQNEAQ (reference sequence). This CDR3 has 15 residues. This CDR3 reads CASSRIDATNEKLFF. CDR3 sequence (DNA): TGTGCCAGCAGCCGCATCGATGCAACTAATGAAAAACTGTTTTTT.

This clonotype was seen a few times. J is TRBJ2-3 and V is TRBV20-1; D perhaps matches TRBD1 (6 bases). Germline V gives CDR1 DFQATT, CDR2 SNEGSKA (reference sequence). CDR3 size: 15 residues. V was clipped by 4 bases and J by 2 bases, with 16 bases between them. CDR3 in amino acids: CSATEQGSYTDTQYF. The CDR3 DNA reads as TGCAGTGCTACCGAACAGGGCTCTTACACAGATACGCAGTATTTT.

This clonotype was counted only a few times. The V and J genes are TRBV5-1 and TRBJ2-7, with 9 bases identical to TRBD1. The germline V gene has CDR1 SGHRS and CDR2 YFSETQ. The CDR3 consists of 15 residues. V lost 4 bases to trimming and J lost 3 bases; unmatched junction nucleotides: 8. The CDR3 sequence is CASSTRTGEIYEQYF. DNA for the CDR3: TGCGCCAGCAGCACCCGGACAGGGGAGATCTACGAGCAGTACTTC.

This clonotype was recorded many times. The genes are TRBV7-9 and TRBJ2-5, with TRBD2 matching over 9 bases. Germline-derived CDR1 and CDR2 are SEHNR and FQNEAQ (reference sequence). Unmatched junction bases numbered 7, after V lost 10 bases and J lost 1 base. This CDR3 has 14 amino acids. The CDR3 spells CATGLAGFQETQYF. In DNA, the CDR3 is TGTGCCACCGGCCTAGCGGGATTCCAAGAGACCCAGTACTTC. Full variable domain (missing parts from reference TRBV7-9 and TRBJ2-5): DTGVSQNPRHKITKRGQNVTFRCDPISEHNRLYWYRQTLGQGPEFLTYFQNEAQLEKSRLLSDRFSAERPKGSFSTLEIQRTEQGDSAMYLCATGLAGFQETQYFGPGTRLLVL.

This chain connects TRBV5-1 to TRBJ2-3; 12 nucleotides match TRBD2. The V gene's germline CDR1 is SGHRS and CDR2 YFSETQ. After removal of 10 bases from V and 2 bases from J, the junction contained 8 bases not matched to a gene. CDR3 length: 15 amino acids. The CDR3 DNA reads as TGCGCCCCCAGTGGACTAGCGGGGCTCACAGATACGCAGTATTTT. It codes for CAPSGLAGLTDTQYF.

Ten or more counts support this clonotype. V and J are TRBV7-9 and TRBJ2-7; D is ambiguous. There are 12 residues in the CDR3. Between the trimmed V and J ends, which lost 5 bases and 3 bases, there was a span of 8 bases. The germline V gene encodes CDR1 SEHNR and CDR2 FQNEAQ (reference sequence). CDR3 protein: CASSQVFYEQYF. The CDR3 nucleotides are TGTGCCAGCAGCCAGGTCTTCTACGAGCAGTACTTC.

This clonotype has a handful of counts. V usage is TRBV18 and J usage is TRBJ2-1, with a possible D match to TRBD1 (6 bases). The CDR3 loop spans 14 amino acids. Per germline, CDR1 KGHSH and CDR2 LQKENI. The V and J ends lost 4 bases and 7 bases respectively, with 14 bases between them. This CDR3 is CASSLTGPKNEQFF. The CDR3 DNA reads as TGTGCCAGCTCACTCACAGGGCCCAAGAATGAGCAGTTCTTC.

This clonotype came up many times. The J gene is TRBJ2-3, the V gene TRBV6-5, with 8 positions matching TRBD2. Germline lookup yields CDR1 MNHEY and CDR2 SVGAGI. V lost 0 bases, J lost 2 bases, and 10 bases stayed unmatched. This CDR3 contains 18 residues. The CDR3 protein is CASSYSNTGGGTTDTQYF. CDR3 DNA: TGTGCCAGCAGTTACTCGAACACCGGGGGGGGGACCACAGATACGCAGTATTTT.

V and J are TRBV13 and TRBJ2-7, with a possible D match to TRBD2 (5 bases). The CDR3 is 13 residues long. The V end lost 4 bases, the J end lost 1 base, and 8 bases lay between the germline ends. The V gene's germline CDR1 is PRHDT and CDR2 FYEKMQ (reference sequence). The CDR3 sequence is CASSWRPSYEQYF. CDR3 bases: TGTGCCAGCAGCTGGAGGCCTTCCTACGAGCAGTACTTC.

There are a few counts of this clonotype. In DNA, the CDR3 is TGTGCCAGCAGCGTAGAGGGTCTAGCTTTCACCGGGGAGCTGTTTTTT. It encodes CASSVEGLAFTGELFF. This sequence joins TRBV9 and TRBJ2-2, with a tentative D call TRBD2 (5 bases). The germline V gene has CDR1 SGDLS and CDR2 YYNGEE. Trimming took 0 bases from V and 4 from J, leaving 13 bases between them. CDR3 size: 16 residues.

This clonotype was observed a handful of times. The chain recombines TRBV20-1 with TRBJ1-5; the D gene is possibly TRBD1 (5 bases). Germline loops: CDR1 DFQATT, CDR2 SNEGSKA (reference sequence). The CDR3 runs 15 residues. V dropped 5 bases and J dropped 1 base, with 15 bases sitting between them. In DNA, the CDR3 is TGCAGTGCTCCCGTCCGGGGCTTGAGCAATCAGCCCCAGCATTTT. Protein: CSAPVRGLSNQPQHF.

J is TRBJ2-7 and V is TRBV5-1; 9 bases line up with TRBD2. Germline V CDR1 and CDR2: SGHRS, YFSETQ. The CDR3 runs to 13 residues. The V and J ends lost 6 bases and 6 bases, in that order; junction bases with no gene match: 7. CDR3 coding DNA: TGCGCCAGCATGGTAGCGGGGGCGTCCGAGCAGTACTTC. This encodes CASMVAGASEQYF.